This T cell receptor beta chain originates from a study of cytomegalovirus exposure and HLA in healthy donors. In germline, CDR1 is SEHNR, CDR2 FQNEAQ (reference sequence). The ends lost 6 bases at V and 7 bases at J; junction bases unmatched: 11. This CDR3 has 15 residues. A multiplex PCR was run with 60 Vbeta primers and 13 Jbeta primers. Libraries were prepared by immunoSEQ multiplex PCR; TCRdb keeps only in-frame clonotypes and omits some of them. This sample has fewer than 250,000 clones; under 80% occur once, and the top ten carry 4% to 5%. Input material: PBMCs. The chain has TRBV7-9 and TRBJ2-7, with TRBD1 identical over 11 bases. The TCR originated in a young man in good health and CMV-seropositive. In DNA, the CDR3 is TGTGCCAGCAGAAAATCCGGACAGGGGGCTGGTGAGCAGTACTTC. It codes for CASRKSGQGAGEQYF.